This passage covers 30 T cell receptor beta chains from one sample sequenced in a study of blood T cell repertoires in COVID-19. Sequenced by immunoSEQ multiplex PCR; TCRdb stores in-frame clones only, minus some. The sample carries roughly 190,000 clones, more than 75% recorded once. Sequenced input: peripheral blood. These receptors were obtained from a woman aged 60-75 years with COVID-19, enrolled during active disease.

This chain links TRBV7-9 with TRBJ1-2; D possibly corresponds to TRBD1 (5 bases). The CDR3 sequence is 15 residues long. Germline loops: CDR1 SEHNR, CDR2 FQNEAQ (reference sequence). Deletions cut 3 bases from V and 1 base from J, with 12 bases between. CDR3 region: CASSFQTALNYGYTF. Here the CDR3 DNA reads TGTGCCAGCAGCTTCCAGACAGCTCTTAACTATGGCTACACCTTC.

This sequence joins TRBV7-3 and TRBJ1-6, with 10 bases aligning to TRBD1. Trimming at V came to 5 bases and at J to 8 bases, leaving 6 bases not matched to a gene. CDR3 length: 15 residues. CDR1 SGHTA and CDR2 FQGTGA come from the germline V gene. This chain's CDR3 is CASSLDRGKYSPLHF. As DNA, the CDR3 is TGTGCCAGCAGCCTGGACAGGGGGAAGTATTCACCCCTCCACTTT. The full variable domain, in which reference TRBV7-3 and TRBJ1-6 provide the parts outside the CDR3, is GAGVSQTPSNKVTEKGKYVELRCDPISGHTALYWYRQSLGQGPEFLIYFQGTGAADDSGLPNDRFFAVRPEGSVSTLKIQRTERGDSAVYLCASSLDRGKYSPLHFGNGTRLTVT.

This sequence joins TRBV4-2 and TRBJ2-5; 7 nucleotides align to TRBD2. The CDR3 totals 16 residues. The trim removed 0 bases at V and 1 base at J, leaving 5 bases unmatched. Per the germline V gene, CDR1 is LGHNA and CDR2 is YNFKEQ. CDR3 residues: CASSQDSASGQETQYF. The CDR3 nucleotides read TGTGCCAGCAGCCAAGATTCGGCTAGCGGCCAAGAGACCCAGTACTTC.

The CDR3 nucleotides read TGTGCCAGCAGCTCACGACTAGCGGGGGTTAATGAGCAGTTCTTC. Its translation: CASSSRLAGVNEQFF. The chain is built from TRBV7-9 and TRBJ2-1, with 12 bases that match TRBD2. J lost 7 bases, V lost 4 bases, and 5 bases had no gene match. Per germline, CDR1 SEHNR and CDR2 FQNEAQ (reference sequence). The CDR3 has 15 residues. The whole variable domain, filled in from reference TRBV7-9 and TRBJ2-1, reads DTGVSQNPRHKITKRGQNVTFRCDPISEHNRLYWYRQTLGQGPEFLTYFQNEAQLEKSRLLSDRFSAERPKGSFSTLEIQRTEQGDSAMYLCASSSRLAGVNEQFFGPGTRLTVL.

The J gene is TRBJ2-6, the V gene TRBV6-5; D gene uncertain. The CDR3 consists of 16 residues. Germline V lookup: CDR1 MNHEY, CDR2 SVGAGI. Trimming left V 0 bases short and J 1 base short, with 7 bases between. Written as DNA, the CDR3 is TGTGCCAGCAGTTACTCACAGCTTTCTGGGGCCAACGTCCTGACTTTC. Protein sequence: CASSYSQLSGANVLTF.

The genes are TRBV27 and TRBJ1-1, with D tentatively TRBD1 (5 bases). Germline V gene sequence: CDR1 MNHEY, CDR2 SMNVEV (reference sequence). V was trimmed by 6 bases and J by 0 bases, leaving 20 bases between them. The CDR3 covers 17 residues. The CDR3 region has the DNA TGTGCCAGCAGACTCTCTGGGGCGACCGTTATGAACACTGAAGCTTTCTTT. Its protein is CASRLSGATVMNTEAFF.

The chain employs TRBV2 and TRBJ2-5, with 13 bases identical to TRBD2. From germline, CDR1 is SNHLY and CDR2 FYNNEI. This CDR3 has 15 amino acids. The V segment lost 7 bases and the J segment 2 bases; nucleotides outside the gene matches: 4. CDR3 nucleotides: TGTGCCAGCAACGGACTAGCGGGGGTTCAAGAGACCCAGTACTTC. The encoded protein is CASNGLAGVQETQYF. The complete variable domain, with remaining parts taken from reference TRBV2 and TRBJ2-5, reads EPEVTQTPSHQVTQMGQEVILRCVPISNHLYFYWYRQILGQKVEFLVSFYNNEISEKSEIFDDQFSVERPDGSNFTLKIRSTKLEDSAMYFCASNGLAGVQETQYFGPGTRLLVL.

A single count supports this clone. The chain joins TRBV6-5 to TRBJ2-1; 12 bases fit TRBD2. The germline CDR1 and CDR2 sequences are MNHEY and SVGAGI. The ends lost 4 bases at V and 5 bases at J; junction bases unmatched: 3. CDR3 length: 15 amino acids. The CDR3 spells CASSLTSGGNNEQFF. CDR3 bases: TGTGCCAGCAGTTTAACTAGCGGGGGGAACAATGAGCAGTTCTTC.

The rearrangement joins TRBV7-9 to TRBJ2-1; possibly TRBD2 for D (5 bases). The CDR3 spans 13 residues. Per germline, CDR1 SEHNR and CDR2 FQNEAQ (reference sequence). Deletions cut 5 bases from V and 6 bases from J, with 11 bases between. CDR3 coding DNA: TGTGCCAGCAGCCGCGGGTATGTCAATGAGCAGTTCTTC. It translates to CASSRGYVNEQFF.

In this sample, this clone turned up many times. The rearrangement uses TRBV6-4 and TRBJ2-2, with D unresolved. Germline loops: CDR1 MRHNA, CDR2 SNTAGT. The CDR3 spans 13 residues. Between the trimmed V and J ends, which lost 4 bases and 3 bases, there was a span of 6 bases. CDR3 protein: CASSGSDTGELFF. DNA for the CDR3: TGTGCCAGCAGTGGATCAGACACCGGGGAGCTGTTTTTT.

The chain couples TRBV5-4 to TRBJ2-5; 7 bases fit TRBD1. Losses at the gene ends were 5 bases for V and 2 bases for J; bases not matched to a gene: 6. CDR1 and CDR2 (germline): SGHNT, YYREEE (reference sequence). The length of the CDR3 is 14 residues. DNA for the CDR3: TGTGCCAGCAGATTACAGGGGCCACAAGAGACCCAGTACTTC. As protein: CASRLQGPQETQYF.

The chain is built from TRBV27 and TRBJ2-3; 8 bases agree with TRBD1. V lost 3 bases to trimming and J lost 2 bases; unmatched junction nucleotides: 4. The CDR3 runs to 15 residues. Germline V gene lookup returns CDR1 MNHEY and CDR2 SMNVEV (reference sequence). The DNA of the CDR3 is TGTGCCAGCAGTTTCGGCCAGGGGGCCACAGATACGCAGTATTTT. Protein product: CASSFGQGATDTQYF.

This chain links TRBV6-2 or TRBV6-3 with TRBJ2-6, with D tentatively TRBD2 (6 bases). V was pared by 2 bases and J by 4 bases, with 9 bases between. The CDR3 runs to 15 residues. From germline, CDR1 is MNHEY and CDR2 SVGEGT. The CDR3 loop reads CASSYRGTGANVLTF. CDR3 nucleotides: TGTGCCAGCAGTTACCGGGGGACCGGGGCCAACGTCCTGACTTTC.

The chain recombines TRBV11-1 with TRBJ2-3; 10 nucleotides align to TRBD2. Germline loops: CDR1 SGHAT, CDR2 FQDESV (reference sequence). This CDR3 has 14 residues. V lost 5 bases to trimming and J lost 5 bases; unmatched junction nucleotides: 4. The CDR3 nucleotides read TGTGCCAGCAGCCTTAGCGGGGGGCAAGATACGCAGTATTTT. Translated: CASSLSGGQDTQYF. Full variable domain (rest looked up from reference TRBV11-1 and TRBJ2-3): EAEVAQSPRYKITEKSQAVAFWCDPISGHATLYWYRQILGQGPELLVQFQDESVVDDSQLPKDRFSAERLKGVDSTLKIQPAELGDSAMYLCASSLSGGQDTQYFGPGTRLTVL.

The table lists this clone with a few counts. V is TRBV11-3 and J is TRBJ2-1; the match to TRBD1 covers 10 bases. The CDR3 loop spans 15 amino acids. Germline V gene data show CDR1 as SGHNT and CDR2 as YENEEA. J gave up 2 bases and V 5 bases, and 3 bases lay outside the gene matches. The CDR3 loop is CASSPTGGTYNEQFF. CDR3 nucleotide sequence: TGTGCCAGCAGCCCGACAGGGGGCACCTACAATGAGCAGTTCTTC.

The chain joins TRBV29-1 to TRBJ2-3, with 8 bases fitting TRBD1. This CDR3 contains 13 residues. The germline V gene encodes CDR1 SQVTM and CDR2 ANQGSEA. With V trimmed by 4 bases and J by 6 bases, 6 bases remained unmatched. CDR3 in amino acids: CSVVRGRLDTQYF. DNA of the CDR3: TGCAGCGTTGTCAGGGGGCGCTTGGATACGCAGTATTTT.

V usage is TRBV6-2 or TRBV6-3 and J usage is TRBJ2-1; 13 bases fit TRBD2. CDR3 length: 18 residues. Germline V gene sequence: CDR1 MNHEY, CDR2 SVGEGT. Losses at the gene ends were 4 bases for V and 4 bases for J; bases not matched to a gene: 10. DNA for the CDR3: TGTGCCAGCAGTTCGCCGGGACTAGCGGGAAAGTTTTACAATGAGCAGTTCTTC. Translation: CASSSPGLAGKFYNEQFF.

V is TRBV2 and J is TRBJ2-3; D gene ambiguous. Germline V gives CDR1 SNHLY, CDR2 FYNNEI. The CDR3 runs 14 residues. V was shortened by 8 bases and J by 4 bases, with 16 bases between the two germline ends. The CDR3: CASSLGPPPDTQYF. The CDR3 coding sequence is TGTGCCAGCTCCCTCGGTCCTCCGCCAGATACGCAGTATTTT. The full variable domain, completed using reference TRBV2 and TRBJ2-3, is EPEVTQTPSHQVTQMGQEVILRCVPISNHLYFYWYRQILGQKVEFLVSFYNNEISEKSEIFDDQFSVERPDGSNFTLKIRSTKLEDSAMYFCASSLGPPPDTQYFGPGTRLTVL.

As DNA, the CDR3 is TGTGCCTGCCCTGAGGACAGGGGGGTTGAAAAACTGTTTTTT. Protein sequence: CACPEDRGVEKLFF. The chain links TRBV30 to TRBJ1-4; 10 nucleotides line up with TRBD1. Losses at the gene ends were 6 bases for V and 7 bases for J; bases not matched to a gene: 8. The CDR3 runs to 14 residues. Per the germline V gene, CDR1 is GTSNPN and CDR2 is SVGIG (reference sequence).

V is TRBV9 and J is TRBJ1-3; D is perhaps TRBD1 (5 bases). Trimming cost V 4 bases and J 6 bases, with 20 bases left between them. The V gene's germline CDR1 is SGDLS and CDR2 YYNGEE. The CDR3 runs to 16 residues. The CDR3 sequence is CASSFRDSQGENTIYF. CDR3 in DNA: TGTGCCAGCAGCTTTAGGGACTCTCAAGGGGAAAACACCATATATTTT.

This clone was seen ten or more times. This chain links TRBV5-4 with TRBJ2-3; the match to TRBD2 covers 7 bases. V lost 0 bases to trimming and J lost 1 base; unmatched junction nucleotides: 5. The germline V gene encodes CDR1 SGHNT and CDR2 YYREEE (reference sequence). The CDR3 contains 16 residues. Written as DNA, the CDR3 is TGTGCCAGCAGCTTGGCCGGGGCGGGAGGCACAGATACGCAGTATTTT. The encoded protein is CASSLAGAGGTDTQYF.

This clone was picked up a small number of times. This chain connects TRBV28 to TRBJ2-7; 14 nucleotides match TRBD2. The ends lost 4 bases at V and 6 bases at J; junction bases unmatched: 14. The CDR3 contains 18 residues. Germline V gives CDR1 MDHEN, CDR2 SYDVKM. Here the CDR3 DNA reads TGTGCCAGCAGTTCGTCCAGGGGACTAGCGGGAGCCCGTTCCGAGCAGTACTTC. Amino acid sequence: CASSSSRGLAGARSEQYF.

This chain joins TRBV30 and TRBJ1-5; 9 bases are shared with TRBD1. Germline V gene sequence: CDR1 GTSNPN, CDR2 SVGIG (reference sequence). V shed 7 bases and J 4 bases; nucleotides not matched to a gene: 5. The CDR3 is 13 amino acids. CDR3 protein: CASADRGNQPQHF. Written as DNA, the CDR3 is TGTGCCTCTGCCGACAGGGGGAATCAGCCCCAGCATTTT.

The chain links TRBV28 to TRBJ1-4; TRBD1 might be the D (5 bases). V was shortened by 6 bases and J by 1 base, with 15 bases between the two germline ends. CDR3 length: 16 residues. Germline V gives CDR1 MDHEN, CDR2 SYDVKM. The CDR3 bases are TGTGCCAGCAGGCCCTCAGGGTTGGGAACTAATGAAAAACTGTTTTTT. Its translation: CASRPSGLGTNEKLFF.

The V and J genes are TRBV28 and TRBJ2-3, with 11 bases fitting TRBD2. CDR1 and CDR2 from the germline V gene are MDHEN and SYDVKM. CDR3 size: 15 residues. J gave up 3 bases and V 3 bases, and 2 bases lay outside the gene matches. The CDR3 protein is CASSFSGGATDTQYF. The CDR3 DNA sequence: TGTGCCAGCAGTTTTAGCGGGGGGGCGACAGATACGCAGTATTTT.

The chain couples TRBV10-3 to TRBJ2-5, with TRBD2 matching 7 bases. The length of the CDR3 is 13 residues. Germline CDR1 ENHRY, CDR2 SYGVKD. V shed 11 bases and J 4 bases; nucleotides not matched to a gene: 10. The CDR3 sequence: CASQTSPRETQYF. CDR3 sequence (DNA): TGTGCCTCTCAGACTAGCCCTAGAGAGACCCAGTACTTC.

The genes are TRBV29-1 and TRBJ2-1, with D hard to call. Germline CDR1 and CDR2: SQVTM and ANQGSEA. V was pared by 3 bases and J by 0 bases, with 9 bases between. The CDR3 covers 14 residues. CDR3 DNA: TGCAGCGTTGAGTCGGAGAGCTCCTACAATGAGCAGTTCTTC. Translating it yields CSVESESSYNEQFF.

This clone showed up just a few times. The chain joins TRBV6-5 to TRBJ2-3; possible D gene TRBD2, 7 bases. V lost 5 bases and J lost 6, with 9 bases in between. CDR1 and CDR2 (germline): MNHEY, SVGAGI. This CDR3 comprises 12 residues. The CDR3 DNA reads TGTGCCAGCAGTAGGGGGGGTGATACGCAGTATTTT. Translation: CASSRGGDTQYF.

The chain carries TRBV3-1 (or the pseudogene TRBV3-2) and TRBJ1-5; D call uncertain. V was shortened by 3 bases and J by 3 bases, with 9 bases between the two germline ends. The CDR3 is made up of 14 amino acids. Germline CDR1 and CDR2: LGHDT and YNNKEL (reference sequence). The CDR3 region is CASSQFNSNQPQHF. The CDR3 region has the DNA TGTGCCAGCAGCCAGTTCAACTCCAATCAGCCCCAGCATTTT.

The chain carries TRBV11-2 and TRBJ2-2; a possible D gene is TRBD2 (7 bases). V lost 3 bases and J lost 0, with 11 bases in between. The length of the CDR3 is 16 residues. Looked up from germline, CDR1 is SGHAT and CDR2 is FQNNGV. The CDR3 here is CASSLGGGSNTGELFF. CDR3 coding DNA: TGTGCCAGCAGCTTGGGAGGGGGTTCGAACACCGGGGAGCTGTTTTTT.